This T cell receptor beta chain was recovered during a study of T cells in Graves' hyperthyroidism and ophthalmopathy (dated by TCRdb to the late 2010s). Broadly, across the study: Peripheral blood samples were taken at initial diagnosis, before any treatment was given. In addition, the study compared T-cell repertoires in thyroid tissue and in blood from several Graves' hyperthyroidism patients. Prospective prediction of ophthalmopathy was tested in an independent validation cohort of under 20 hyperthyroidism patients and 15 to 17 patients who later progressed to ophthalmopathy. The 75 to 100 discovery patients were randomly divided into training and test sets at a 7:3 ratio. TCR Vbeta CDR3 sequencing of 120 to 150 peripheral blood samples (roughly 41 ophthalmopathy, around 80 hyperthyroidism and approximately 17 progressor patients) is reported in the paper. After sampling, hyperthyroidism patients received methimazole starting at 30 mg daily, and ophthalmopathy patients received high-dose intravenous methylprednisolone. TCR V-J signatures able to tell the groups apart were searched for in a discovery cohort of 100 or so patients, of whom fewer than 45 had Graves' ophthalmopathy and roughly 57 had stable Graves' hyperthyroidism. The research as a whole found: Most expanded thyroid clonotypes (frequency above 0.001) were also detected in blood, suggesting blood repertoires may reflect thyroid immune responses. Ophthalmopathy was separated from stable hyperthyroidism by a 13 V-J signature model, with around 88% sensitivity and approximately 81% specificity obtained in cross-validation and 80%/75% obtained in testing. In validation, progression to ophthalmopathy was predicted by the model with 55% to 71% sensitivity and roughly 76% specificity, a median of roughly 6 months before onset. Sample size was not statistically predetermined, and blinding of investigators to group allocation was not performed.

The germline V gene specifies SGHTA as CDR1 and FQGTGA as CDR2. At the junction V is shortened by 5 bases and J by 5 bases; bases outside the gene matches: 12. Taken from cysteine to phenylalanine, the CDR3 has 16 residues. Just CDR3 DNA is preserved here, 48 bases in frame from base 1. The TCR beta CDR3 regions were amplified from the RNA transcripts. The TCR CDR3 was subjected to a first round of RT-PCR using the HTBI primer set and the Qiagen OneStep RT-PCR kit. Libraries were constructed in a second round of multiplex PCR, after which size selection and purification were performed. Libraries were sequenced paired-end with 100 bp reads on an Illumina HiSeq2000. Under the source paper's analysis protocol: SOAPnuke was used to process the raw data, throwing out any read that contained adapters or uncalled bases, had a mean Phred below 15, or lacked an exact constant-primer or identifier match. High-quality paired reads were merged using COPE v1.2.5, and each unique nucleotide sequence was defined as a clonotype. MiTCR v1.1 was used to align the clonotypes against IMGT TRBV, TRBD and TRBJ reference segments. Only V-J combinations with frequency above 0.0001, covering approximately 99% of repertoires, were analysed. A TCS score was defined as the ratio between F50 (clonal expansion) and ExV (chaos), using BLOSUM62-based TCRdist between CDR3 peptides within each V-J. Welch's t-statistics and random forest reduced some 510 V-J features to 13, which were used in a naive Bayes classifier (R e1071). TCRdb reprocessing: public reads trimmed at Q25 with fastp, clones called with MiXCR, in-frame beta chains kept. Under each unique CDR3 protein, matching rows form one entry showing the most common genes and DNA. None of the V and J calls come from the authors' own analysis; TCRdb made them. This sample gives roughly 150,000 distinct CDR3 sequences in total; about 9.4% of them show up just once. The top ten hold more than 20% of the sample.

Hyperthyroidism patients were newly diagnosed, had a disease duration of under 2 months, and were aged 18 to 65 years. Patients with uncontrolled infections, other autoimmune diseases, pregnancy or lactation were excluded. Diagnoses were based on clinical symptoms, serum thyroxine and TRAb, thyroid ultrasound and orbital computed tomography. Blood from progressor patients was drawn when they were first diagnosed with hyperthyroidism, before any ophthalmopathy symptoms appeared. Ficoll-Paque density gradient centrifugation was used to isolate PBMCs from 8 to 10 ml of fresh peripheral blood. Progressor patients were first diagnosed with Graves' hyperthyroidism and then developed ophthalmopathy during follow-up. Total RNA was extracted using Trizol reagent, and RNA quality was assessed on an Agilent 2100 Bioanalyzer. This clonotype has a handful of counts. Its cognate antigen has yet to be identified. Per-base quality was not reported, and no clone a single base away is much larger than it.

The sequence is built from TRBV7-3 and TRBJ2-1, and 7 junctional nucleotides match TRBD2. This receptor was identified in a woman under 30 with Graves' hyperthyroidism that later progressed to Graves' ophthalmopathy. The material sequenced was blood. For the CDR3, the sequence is CASSLVAGDLNNEQFF. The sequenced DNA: TGTGCCAGCAGCCTAGTCGCGGGAGACCTAAACAATGAGCAGTTCTTC.